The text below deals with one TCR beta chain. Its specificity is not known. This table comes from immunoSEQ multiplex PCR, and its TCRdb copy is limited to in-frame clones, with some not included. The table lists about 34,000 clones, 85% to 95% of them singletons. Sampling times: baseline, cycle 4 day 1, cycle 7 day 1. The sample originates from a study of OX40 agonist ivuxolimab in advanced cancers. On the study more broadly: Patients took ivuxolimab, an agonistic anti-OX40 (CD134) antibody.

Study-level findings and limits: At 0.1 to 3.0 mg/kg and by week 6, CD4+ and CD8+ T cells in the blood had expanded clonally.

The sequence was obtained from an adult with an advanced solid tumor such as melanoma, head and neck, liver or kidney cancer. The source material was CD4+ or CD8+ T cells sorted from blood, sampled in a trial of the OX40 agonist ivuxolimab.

The CDR3, as DNA: TGTGCCAGCAGCTCTTCGACGGGGACTAATGAAAAACTGTTTTTT. The encoded protein is CASSSSTGTNEKLFF. The V gene is TRBV7-2, the J gene TRBJ1-4; D ambiguous. The CDR3 is 15 residues long. Germline V gene data show CDR1 as SGHTA and CDR2 as FQGNSA. V was shortened by 4 bases and J by 2 bases, with 11 bases between the two germline ends.